Below are 14 T cell receptor beta chains sequenced from a single sample in a study of blood T cell repertoires in COVID-19. Here immunoSEQ multiplex PCR was the method, and the copy in TCRdb shows in-frame clones only, minus some. The sample gives 35,000 to 55,000 clones, about four fifths of which show up once; 7.4% is in the top ten. Material for sequencing was peripheral blood. The receptor set was obtained from a man in his fifties or sixties with active COVID-19.

The genes are TRBV3-1 (or the pseudogene TRBV3-2) and TRBJ1-2; a weak D match, TRBD1 (6 bases). CDR1 and CDR2 from the germline V gene are LGHDT and YNNKEL (reference sequence). The V and J ends lost 0 bases and 3 bases respectively, with 14 bases between them. This CDR3 comprises 16 residues. The chain's CDR3 is CASSQETVRGDYGYTF. In DNA form, the CDR3 reads TGTGCCAGCAGCCAAGAGACAGTCAGGGGAGACTATGGCTACACCTTC.

The chain links TRBV5-1 to TRBJ1-2; a possible D gene is TRBD1 (6 bases). The V gene lost 0 bases and the J gene lost 8 bases, with 14 bases spanning the gap. The CDR3 loop spans 14 amino acids. Germline V gene lookup returns CDR1 SGHRS and CDR2 YFSETQ. In DNA, the CDR3 is TGCGCCAGCAGCTTGGAGTTCTCGGGGGGCGGCTACACCTTC. Encoded protein: CASSLEFSGGGYTF.

The table lists this clone with a few counts. This CDR3 is CASSSPSVGRAPLHF. As DNA, the CDR3 is TGTGCCAGCAGCTCACCTAGCGTTGGGAGAGCACCCCTCCACTTT. The chain links TRBV7-9 to TRBJ1-6; no clear D gene. This CDR3 is built from 15 residues. Per germline, CDR1 SEHNR and CDR2 FQNEAQ (reference sequence). V gave up 4 bases and J gave up 11 bases, with 18 bases separating them.

This clone was found once. The chain combines TRBV18 with TRBJ1-5; 8 positions match TRBD1. V shed 3 bases, J shed 2 bases, and the junction held 3 bases outside the gene matches. The CDR3 runs 15 residues. The V gene's germline CDR1 is KGHSH and CDR2 LQKENI. In nucleotides, the CDR3 is TGTGCCAGCTCACCCCAGGGGGCGGGCAATCAGCCCCAGCATTTT. The encoded protein is CASSPQGAGNQPQHF.

V is TRBV19 and J is TRBJ1-1; D is possibly TRBD1 (6 bases). Germline V lookup: CDR1 LNHDA, CDR2 SQIVND (reference sequence). With 3 bases removed from V and 4 bases from J, the gap between germline ends came to 18 bases. The length of the CDR3 is 16 residues. CDR3 amino acids: CASSMVQGGFTTEAFF. The CDR3 nucleotides are TGTGCCAGTAGTATGGTACAGGGTGGGTTTACCACTGAAGCTTTCTTT.

V is TRBV6-5 and J is TRBJ2-2; TRBD2 aligns across 8 bases. The germline gives CDR1 MNHEY, CDR2 SVGAGI. The CDR3 covers 16 residues. V gave up 4 bases and J gave up 4 bases; unmatched junction bases: 8. The CDR3 here is CASSSPGGVGTGELFF. The CDR3 nucleotides read TGTGCCAGCAGTTCCCCCGGGGGGGTGGGCACCGGGGAGCTGTTTTTT.

The V and J genes are TRBV6-2 or TRBV6-3 and TRBJ1-6, with a weak D call TRBD1 (5 bases). Germline loops: CDR1 MNHEY, CDR2 SVGEGT. Trimming took off 5 bases at V and 9 bases at J, with 14 bases between the two ends. The CDR3 spans 14 residues. The CDR3 DNA reads as TGTGCCAGCAGTAGAGGGGAGCGGGGTTCACCCCTCCACTTT. Translating it yields CASSRGERGSPLHF.

The gene calls are TRBV7-9 and TRBJ1-6; the D gene is possibly TRBD1 (5 bases). Germline CDR1 reads SEHNR; CDR2 reads FQNEAQ (reference sequence). Deletions cut 5 bases from V and 6 bases from J, with 14 bases between. The CDR3 has 15 residues. The CDR3 region is CASSLTGEGNSPLHF. The CDR3 DNA is TGTGCCAGCAGCCTTACGGGGGAGGGTAATTCACCCCTCCACTTT. The full variable domain, completed using reference TRBV7-9 and TRBJ1-6, is DTGVSQNPRHKITKRGQNVTFRCDPISEHNRLYWYRQTLGQGPEFLTYFQNEAQLEKSRLLSDRFSAERPKGSFSTLEIQRTEQGDSAMYLCASSLTGEGNSPLHFGNGTRLTVT.

The chain has TRBV7-3 and TRBJ1-4; 7 positions match TRBD1. V lost 5 bases and J lost 3; bases outside the gene matches: 9. This CDR3 is 16 amino acids long. CDR1 and CDR2 (germline): SGHTA, FQGTGA. The CDR3 DNA is TGTGCCAGCAGCCTTGACAGGGCGCGAGCTAATGAAAAACTGTTTTTT. Protein: CASSLDRARANEKLFF.

Comment on this clone: The same CDR3 can be traced to other DNA sequences in this sample. The chain has TRBV28 and TRBJ2-5, with 16 bases fitting TRBD2. The CDR3 has 21 residues. Germline V CDR1 and CDR2: MDHEN, SYDVKM. The trim removed 1 base at V and 5 bases at J, leaving 16 bases unmatched. CDR3 nucleotide sequence: TGTGCCAGCAGTTTATATGGGTTATGGGGACTAGCGGGGGGGGCGCGCGAGACCCAGTACTTC. Its protein is CASSLYGLWGLAGGARETQYF. The variable domain in full, with the rest retrieved from reference TRBV28 and TRBJ2-5, is DVKVTQSSRYLVKRTGEKVFLECVQDMDHENMFWYRQDPGLGLRLIYFSYDVKMKEKGDIPEGYSVSREKKERFSLILESASTNQTSMYLCASSLYGLWGLAGGARETQYFGPGTRLLVL.

The chain recombines TRBV5-1 with TRBJ2-5; D remains ambiguous. There are 12 residues in the CDR3. CDR1 and CDR2 from the germline V gene are SGHRS and YFSETQ. V was pared by 2 bases and J by 3 bases, with 5 bases between. CDR3 DNA sequence: TGCGCCAGCAGCTTTAGTAAAGAGACCCAGTACTTC. This sequence encodes CASSFSKETQYF.

The genes are TRBV6-6 and TRBJ2-1; no clear D. Deletions cut 3 bases from V and 10 bases from J, with 10 bases between. Germline CDR1 reads MNHNY; CDR2 reads SVGAGI (reference sequence). This CDR3 comprises 12 residues. CDR3 in amino acids: CASSYLPKEQFF. The CDR3 nucleotides read TGTGCCAGCAGTTATTTGCCTAAAGAGCAGTTCTTC.

The V gene is TRBV15, the J gene TRBJ2-1, with 8 bases matching TRBD2. CDR3 size: 16 residues. J lost 7 bases, V lost 1 base, and 9 bases had no gene match. Germline CDR1 reads LNHNV; CDR2 reads YYDKDF (reference sequence). CDR3 nucleotides: TGTGCCACCAGCAGAGTAGCAGCGGGGGACAAAAATGAGCAGTTCTTC. It yields the protein CATSRVAAGDKNEQFF. Supplemented by reference TRBV15 and TRBJ2-1, the full variable domain reads DAMVIQNPRYQVTQFGKPVTLSCSQTLNHNVMYWYQQKSSQAPKLLFHYYDKDFNNEADTPDNFQSRRPNTSFCFLDIRSPGLGDTAMYLCATSRVAAGDKNEQFFGPGTRLTVL.

The rearrangement joins TRBV27 to TRBJ1-6; unclear D gene. CDR3 size: 12 residues. Germline assignment: CDR1 MNHEY and CDR2 SMNVEV (reference sequence). The V gene lost 4 bases and the J gene lost 7 bases, with 5 bases spanning the gap. The CDR3 loop reads CASSYPNSPLHF. In nucleotides, the CDR3 is TGTGCCAGCAGTTATCCGAATTCACCCCTCCACTTT.